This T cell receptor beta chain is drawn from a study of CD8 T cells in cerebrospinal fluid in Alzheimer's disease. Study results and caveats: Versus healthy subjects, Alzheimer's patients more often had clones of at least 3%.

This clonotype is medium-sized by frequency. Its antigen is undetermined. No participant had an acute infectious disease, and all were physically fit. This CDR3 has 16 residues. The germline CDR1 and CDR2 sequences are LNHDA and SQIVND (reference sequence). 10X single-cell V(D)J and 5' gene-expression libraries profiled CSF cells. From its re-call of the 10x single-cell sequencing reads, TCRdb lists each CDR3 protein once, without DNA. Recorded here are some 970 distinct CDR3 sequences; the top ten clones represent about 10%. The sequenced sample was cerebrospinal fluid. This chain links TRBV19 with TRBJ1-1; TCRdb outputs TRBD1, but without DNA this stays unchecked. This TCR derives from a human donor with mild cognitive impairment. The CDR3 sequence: CASRLGQSSMNTEAFF.